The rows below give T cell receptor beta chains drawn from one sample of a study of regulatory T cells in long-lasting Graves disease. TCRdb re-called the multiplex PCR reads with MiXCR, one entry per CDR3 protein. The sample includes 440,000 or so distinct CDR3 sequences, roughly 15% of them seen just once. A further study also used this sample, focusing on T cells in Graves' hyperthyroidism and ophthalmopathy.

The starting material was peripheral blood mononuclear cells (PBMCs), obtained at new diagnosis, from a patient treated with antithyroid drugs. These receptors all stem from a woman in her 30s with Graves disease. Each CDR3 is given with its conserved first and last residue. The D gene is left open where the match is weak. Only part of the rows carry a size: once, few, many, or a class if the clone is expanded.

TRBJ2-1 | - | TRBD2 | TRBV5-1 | CASSLVASGRDEQFF | TGCGCCAGCAGCTTGGTGGCTAGCGGAAGGGATGAGCAGTTCTTC
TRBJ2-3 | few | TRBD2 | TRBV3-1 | CASSHLGAGEGTSSTDTQYF | TGTGCCAGCAGCCATCTCGGGGCAGGGGAAGGGACTAGCTCCACAGATACGCAGTATTTT
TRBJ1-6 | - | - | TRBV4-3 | CASSQTRRDSPLHF | TGCGCCAGCAGCCAGACGCGTCGTGATTCACCCCTCCACTTT
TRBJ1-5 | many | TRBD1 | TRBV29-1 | CSVVETGAQPQHF | TGCAGCGTTGTGGAGACAGGGGCTCAGCCCCAGCATTTT
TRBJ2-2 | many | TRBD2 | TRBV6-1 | CATPGTSGANTGELFF | TGTGCCACCCCTGGGACTAGCGGGGCGAACACCGGGGAGCTGTTTTTT
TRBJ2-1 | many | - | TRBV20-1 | CSASKRLANEQFF | TGCAGTGCTAGTAAGAGGCTAGCAAATGAGCAGTTCTTC
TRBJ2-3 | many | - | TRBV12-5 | CASGFSDKTDTQYF | TGTGCTAGTGGTTTTTCAGACAAGACAGATACGCAGTATTTT
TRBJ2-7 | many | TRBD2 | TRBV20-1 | CSARAREGLTVYEQYF | TGCAGTGCTAGAGCCCGGGAGGGATTGACAGTCTACGAGCAGTACTTC
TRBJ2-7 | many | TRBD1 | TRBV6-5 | CASSYSFQGDEQYF | TGTGCCAGCAGTTACTCGTTCCAGGGGGACGAGCAGTACTTC
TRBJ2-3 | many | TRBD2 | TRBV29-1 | CSGLAASTDTQYF | TGCAGCGGACTAGCGGCTAGCACAGATACGCAGTATTTT
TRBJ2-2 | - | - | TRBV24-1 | CATSDLRDTGELFF | TGTGCCACCAGTGATTTGCGGGATACCGGGGAGCTGTTTTTT
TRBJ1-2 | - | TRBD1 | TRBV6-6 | CASSYSRQGNGGYTF | TGTGCCAGCAGTTACTCGAGACAGGGTAACGGTGGCTACACCTTC
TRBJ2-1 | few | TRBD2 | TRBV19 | CASSIVIPGLAGGSYNEQFF | TGTGCCAGTAGTATAGTCATCCCGGGACTAGCGGGAGGGTCCTACAATGAGCAGTTCTTC
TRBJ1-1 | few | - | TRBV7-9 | CASSLLEGGTEAFF | TGTGCCAGCAGCTTATTAGAGGGAGGCACTGAAGCTTTCTTT
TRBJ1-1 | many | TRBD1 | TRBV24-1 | CAVQGVGTEAFF | TGTGCCGTACAGGGGGTTGGCACTGAAGCTTTCTTT
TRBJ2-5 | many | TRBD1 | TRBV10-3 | CATRVGQTQETQYF | TGTGCCACCCGTGTGGGACAGACCCAAGAGACCCAGTACTTC
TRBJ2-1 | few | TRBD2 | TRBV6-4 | CASSDSAGGYNEQFF | TGTGCCAGCAGTGACTCAGCGGGAGGGTACAATGAGCAGTTCTTC
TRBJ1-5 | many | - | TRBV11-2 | CASSLLDQPQHF | TGTGCCAGCAGCTTGTTAGATCAGCCCCAGCATTTT
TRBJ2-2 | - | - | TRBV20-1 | CSARGAGGELFF | TGCAGTGCTAGAGGGGCCGGCGGGGAGCTGTTTTTT
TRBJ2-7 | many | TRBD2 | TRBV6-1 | CASSHRGLAGSYEQYF | TGTGCCAGCAGTCACAGGGGACTAGCGGGATCCTACGAGCAGTACTTC
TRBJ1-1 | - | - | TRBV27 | CASSTAATEAFF | TGTGCCAGCAGTACGGCGGCCACTGAAGCTTTCTTT
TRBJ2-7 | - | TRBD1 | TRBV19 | CASSPRQGVNEQYF | TGTGCCAGTAGTCCACGACAGGGGGTCAACGAGCAGTACTTC
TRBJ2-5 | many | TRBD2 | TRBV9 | CASSVAPAGQETQYF | TGTGCCAGCAGCGTAGCCCCAGCGGGACAAGAGACCCAGTACTTC
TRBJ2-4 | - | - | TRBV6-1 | CAVGRSAKNIQYF | TGTGCCGTAGGGAGGTCGGCCAAAAACATTCAGTACTTC
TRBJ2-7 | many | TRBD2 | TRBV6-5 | CASSLAGDHDEQYF | TGTGCCAGCAGTTTAGCGGGAGATCACGACGAGCAGTACTTC
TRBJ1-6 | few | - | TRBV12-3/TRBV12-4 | CASSGRGRPRPLHF | TGTGCCAGCAGTGGACGGGGCAGGCCAAGACCCCTCCACTTT
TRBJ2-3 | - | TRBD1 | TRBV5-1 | CASREGQGAGEDTQYF | TGCGCCAGCAGAGAAGGACAGGGGGCGGGTGAGGATACGCAGTATTTT
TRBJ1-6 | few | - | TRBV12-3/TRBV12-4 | CASSSRDGGNSPLHF | TGTGCCAGCAGCTCCCGGGACGGAGGGAATTCACCCCTCCACTTT
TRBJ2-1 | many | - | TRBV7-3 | CASSLSGTDYNEQFF | TGTGCCAGCAGCTTGAGTGGGACTGACTACAATGAGCAGTTCTTC
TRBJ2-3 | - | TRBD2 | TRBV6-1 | CASSPQGGLAGLTDTQYF | TGTGCCAGCAGCCCACAGGGGGGACTAGCGGGACTCACAGATACGCAGTATTTT
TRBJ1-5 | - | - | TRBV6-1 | CASSLSQGFQPQHF | TGTGCCAGCAGTCTCTCCCAGGGCTTTCAGCCCCAGCATTTT
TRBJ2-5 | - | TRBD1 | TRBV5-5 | CASSQEVGRGRQETQYF | TGCGCCAGCAGCCAAGAGGTTGGCAGGGGGCGGCAAGAGACCCAGTACTTC
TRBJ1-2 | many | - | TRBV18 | CASSPLGTANYGYTF | TGTGCCAGCTCACCACTCGGGACCGCTAACTATGGCTACACCTTC
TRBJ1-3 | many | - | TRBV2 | CASSARDRAPGNTIYF | TGTGCCAGCAGCGCAAGGGACCGGGCCCCTGGAAACACCATATATTTT
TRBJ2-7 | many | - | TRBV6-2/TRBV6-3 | CASKSLLADSYEQYF | TGTGCCAGTAAAAGTCTATTAGCGGACTCCTACGAGCAGTACTTC
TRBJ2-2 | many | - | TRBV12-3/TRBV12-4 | CASSLLALTGELFF | TGTGCCAGCAGTTTGTTAGCGCTCACCGGGGAGCTGTTTTTT
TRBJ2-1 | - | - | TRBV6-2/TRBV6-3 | CASSSPGTPSSYNEQFF | TGTGCCAGCAGTTCCCCCGGGACGCCCAGCTCCTACAATGAGCAGTTCTTC
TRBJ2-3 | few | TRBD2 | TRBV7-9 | CAERETTDTQYF | TGTGCCGAGCGGGAGACCACAGATACGCAGTATTTT
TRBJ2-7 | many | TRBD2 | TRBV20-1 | CSAHRGLAGGGEQYF | TGCAGTGCTCACCGCGGGCTAGCGGGAGGTGGCGAGCAGTACTTC
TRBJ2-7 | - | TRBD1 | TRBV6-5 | CASSYLGTAPRDEQYF | TGTGCCAGCAGTTACCTAGGGACAGCCCCGCGGGACGAGCAGTACTTC
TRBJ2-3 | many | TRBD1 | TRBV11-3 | CASSLDRGTDTQYF | TGTGCCAGCAGCTTGGACAGGGGCACAGATACGCAGTATTTT
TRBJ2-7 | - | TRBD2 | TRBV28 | CASRARTSTTYEQYF | TGTGCCAGCAGGGCCCGGACTAGCACAACCTACGAGCAGTACTTC
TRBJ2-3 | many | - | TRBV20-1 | CSAAPGPSTDTQYF | TGCAGTGCCGCTCCGGGACCTAGCACAGATACGCAGTATTTT
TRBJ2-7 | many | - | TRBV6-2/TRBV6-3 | CASSWGFTYEQYF | TGTGCCAGCAGTTGGGGGTTTACCTACGAGCAGTACTTC
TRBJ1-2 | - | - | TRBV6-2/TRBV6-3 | CASSYSNGAYTF | TGTGCCAGCAGTTACTCGAACGGAGCCTACACCTTC
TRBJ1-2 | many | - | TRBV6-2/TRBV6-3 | CASSERAGGYGYTF | TGTGCCAGCAGTGAACGGGCAGGCGGCTATGGCTACACCTTC
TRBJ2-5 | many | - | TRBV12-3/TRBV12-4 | CASSTRTKLGETQYF | TGTGCCAGCAGTACGCGGACTAAATTGGGGGAGACCCAGTACTTC
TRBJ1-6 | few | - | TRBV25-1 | CASRGVSYNSPLHF | TGTGCCAGCAGAGGGGTATCATATAATTCACCCCTCCACTTT
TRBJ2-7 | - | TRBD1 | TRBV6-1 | CASSGTDRAYEQYF | TGTGCCAGCAGTGGGACGGACAGGGCCTACGAGCAGTACTTC
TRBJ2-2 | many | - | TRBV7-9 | CASSQSTGELFF | TGTGCCAGCAGCCAGAGCACCGGGGAGCTGTTTTTT